This T cell receptor delta chain was sequenced for a study of Vδ1+ human thymocytes. Whole-study results and caveats: Unexpected Vdelta2 sequences could cause misinterpretation of bulk repertoire data. Thymic TRG and TRD repertoires appeared highly polyclonal. Many TRG clonotypes were shared between donors; TRD repertoires were essentially private.

Sequences come from RNA converted to cDNA by reverse transcription. The CDR3 regions were amplified by multiplex PCR from V-gene primers to a constant-region primer. TCRdb reran clone calling via CATT on the multiplex PCR reads. Here the sample spans some 73,000 delta-chain clones, around 32% being singletons. The sorted cells were CD3+ Vdelta1+ Vdelta2- thymocytes from alphabeta-depleted thymus. About this clone: The antigen is unknown.

This CDR3 comprises 17 residues. Trimming took 1 base from V and 2 from J, leaving 17 bases between them. Germline V gene lookup returns CDR1 TSWWSYY and CDR2 QGS. The chain uses TRDV1 and TRDJ1; maybe TRDD3 (6 bases). The sample taken for sequencing was Vdelta1+ gamma-delta thymocytes from the thymus. The subset here: FACS-sorted CD3+ TCRalphabeta- TCRVdelta1+ TCRVdelta2- thymocytes. The source of this sequence is a boy under three years old who had congenital heart surgery. The CDR3 protein is CALGEPVVLGDTDKLIF. As DNA, the CDR3 is TGTGCTCTTGGGGAACCCGTAGTACTCGGGGATACCGATAAACTCATCTTT.